Listed below are T cell receptor beta chains from one sample, sequenced in a study of blood T cells in healthy people across ages. A single record per CDR3 protein comes from TCRdb applying MiXCR to the 5' RACE reads. This table holds approximately 1.5 million distinct CDR3 sequences, 35% to 45% found once. The material sequenced was blood. Receptors originate from a woman between 18 and 29 years old in good health. CDR3s include the opening cysteine and the closing phenylalanine or tryptophan. Each record gives: V gene, D gene, clone size, J gene, CDR3 protein, CDR3 DNA. A D gene is named only where the DNA matches it firmly. The size entry is marked missing in some rows and otherwise reads once, few, many or a size class.

>TRBV20-1|-|-|TRBJ2-3
CSARFSGLLSTDTQYF
TGCAGTGCTAGATTCTCGGGGCTATTGAGCACAGATACGCAGTATTTT
>TRBV25-1|TRBD1|few|TRBJ1-2
CASKGKGQGATSGYTF
TGTGCCAGCAAGGGAAAAGGACAGGGGGCGACGAGTGGCTACACCTTC
>TRBV6-2/TRBV6-3|TRBD2|-|TRBJ2-7
CASTLAGRSGEQYF
TGTGCCAGCACCCTAGCGGGACGGTCGGGAGAGCAGTACTTC
>TRBV2|-|few|TRBJ2-1
CASSESTVNEQFF
TGTGCCAGCAGTGAAAGCACAGTCAATGAGCAGTTCTTC
>TRBV5-6|-|once|TRBJ1-1
CASSPTGHRGTEAFF
TGTGCCAGCAGCCCTACGGGGCACCGTGGCACTGAAGCTTTCTTT
>TRBV6-1|-|few|TRBJ1-1
CASSRGILGGRDTEAFF
TGTGCCAGCAGTCGGGGGATTTTGGGTGGGAGAGACACTGAAGCTTTCTTT
>TRBV4-2|-|-|TRBJ2-3
CASSQVLGSVSRADTQYF
TGTGCCAGCAGCCAAGTCCTGGGTAGCGTCTCGAGGGCAGATACGCAGTATTTT
>TRBV3-1|-|-|TRBJ2-1
CASSHPSRGNRYYNEQFF
TGTGCCAGCAGCCACCCATCTCGCGGGAACCGCTACTACAATGAGCAGTTCTTC
>TRBV15|-|-|TRBJ2-7
CATSRDGGPHRLYF
TGTGCCACCAGCAGAGATGGAGGTCCTCACCGGTTGTACTTC
>TRBV18|-|-|TRBJ1-5
CASSPQGSMGNQPQHF
TGTGCCAGCTCACCACAGGGCAGCATGGGCAATCAGCCCCAGCATTTT
>TRBV20-1|-|-|TRBJ2-5
CSAVRYPEETQYF
TGCAGTGCCGTTCGTTACCCAGAGGAGACCCAGTACTTC
>TRBV20-1|-|once|TRBJ2-1
CSAPLGPQQFF
TGCAGTGCTCCTCTCGGCCCCCAGCAGTTCTTC
>TRBV7-2|-|-|TRBJ1-4
CASSGFTGPTTNEKLFF
TGTGCCAGCAGCGGATTCACAGGGCCTACAACTAATGAAAAACTGTTTTTT
>TRBV5-1|-|-|TRBJ2-1
CASREGSGNEQFF
TGCGCCAGCAGAGAGGGGAGTGGCAATGAGCAGTTCTTC
>TRBV10-3|-|-|TRBJ2-3
CAISESQTTNTQYF
TGTGCCATCAGTGAGTCGCAGACAACGAATACGCAGTATTTT
>TRBV25-1|-|once|TRBJ2-1
CASSSRLKSNEQFF
TGTGCCAGCAGTTCACGACTAAAATCGAATGAGCAGTTCTTC
>TRBV7-9|-|-|TRBJ1-6
CASSLVAGSNSPLHF
TGTGCCAGCAGCTTAGTGGCGGGTAGTAATTCACCCCTCCACTTT
>TRBV4-1|-|-|TRBJ2-5
CASSQVSTGPQEQYF
TGCGCCAGCAGCCAAGTTTCAACAGGGCCACAGGAGCAGTACTTC
>TRBV7-9|-|-|TRBJ1-2
CASSLRPETMVYTF
TGTGCCAGCAGCTTACGTCCGGAAACTATGGTCTACACCTTC
>TRBV11-2|TRBD1|few|TRBJ2-1
CASSSTSVTGAYNEQFF
TGTGCCAGCAGCTCCACTTCCGTGACAGGGGCCTACAATGAGCAGTTCTTC
>TRBV7-9|-|-|TRBJ1-5
CASSLEPLGQGAAPQHF
TGTGCCAGCAGTCTAGAGCCCTTGGGTCAGGGCGCAGCGCCCCAGCATTTT
>TRBV10-3|TRBD1|-|TRBJ1-1
CAISDPGGGTEAFF
TGTGCCATCAGTGATCCAGGGGGAGGAACTGAAGCTTTCTTT
>TRBV4-3|TRBD1|many|TRBJ1-1
CASSRDRGGTEAFF
TGTGCCAGCAGTCGGGACAGGGGCGGGACTGAAGCTTTCTTT
>TRBV7-9|-|-|TRBJ2-1
CASMRDPQGNEQFF
TGTGCCAGCATGCGGGACCCTCAGGGCAATGAGCAGTTCTTC
>TRBV9|TRBD2|-|TRBJ2-2
CASSVGGGGNTGELFF
TGTGCCAGCAGCGTAGGCGGCGGGGGAAACACCGGGGAGCTGTTTTTT
>TRBV4-3|-|few|TRBJ1-1
CASSQELWGMNTEAFF
TGCGCCAGCAGCCAAGAACTCTGGGGGATGAACACTGAAGCTTTCTTT
>TRBV27|TRBD1|-|TRBJ1-5
CASRYAGGNQPQHF
TGTGCCAGCAGGTATGCAGGGGGAAATCAGCCCCAGCATTTT
>TRBV25-1|-|few|TRBJ1-2
CASSESWQGGGYTF
TGTGCCAGCAGTGAATCTTGGCAGGGAGGTGGCTACACCTTC
>TRBV27|-|few|TRBJ1-6
CASAPGTMTSPLHF
TGTGCCAGCGCCCCTGGGACAATGACCTCACCCCTCCACTTT
>TRBV4-2|-|few|TRBJ1-4
CASSWRGREKLFF
TGTGCCAGCAGCTGGCGGGGGCGGGAAAAACTGTTTTTT
>TRBV7-9|TRBD2|-|TRBJ2-3
CASSALLAGQTDTQYF
TGTGCCAGCAGCGCCCTACTAGCGGGTCAAACAGATACGCAGTATTTT
>TRBV2|TRBD2|-|TRBJ2-7
CASRPGTSAYNEQYF
TGTGCCAGTCGACCCGGGACTAGCGCCTACAATGAGCAGTACTTC
>TRBV4-1|TRBD2|many|TRBJ2-7
CASSQAGGLSYEQYF
TGCGCCAGCAGCCAAGCGGGGGGACTCTCCTACGAGCAGTACTTC
>TRBV3-1|-|-|TRBJ2-3
CASRSSSQALDTQYF
TGTGCCAGCAGGTCGTCTTCGCAGGCACTGGATACGCAGTATTTT
>TRBV11-2|TRBD1|-|TRBJ1-2
CASSLRAQGAFECGYTF
TGTGCCAGCAGCTTACGGGCTCAGGGGGCCTTCGAATGTGGCTACACCTTC
>TRBV29-1|-|-|TRBJ2-7
CSVYQGYEQYF
TGCAGCGTGTACCAGGGCTACGAGCAGTACTTC
>TRBV14|-|few|TRBJ2-7
CASSQDRNSYEQYF
TGTGCCAGCAGCCAAGATCGTAACTCCTACGAGCAGTACTTC
>TRBV11-2|-|few|TRBJ2-3
CASSLGPPSTDTQYF
TGTGCCAGCAGCTTAGGCCCTCCTAGCACAGATACGCAGTATTTT
>TRBV7-3|-|few|TRBJ2-1
CASSPGDYNEQFF
TGTGCCAGCAGCCCCGGAGACTACAATGAGCAGTTCTTC
>TRBV6-5|-|many|TRBJ2-5
CASANGVMLETQYF
TGTGCCAGTGCCAATGGGGTAATGTTAGAGACCCAGTACTTC
>TRBV29-1|-|few|TRBJ2-3
CSANGPEDTQYF
TGCAGCGCTAACGGACCAGAAGATACGCAGTATTTT
>TRBV20-1|-|once|TRBJ2-7
CSARDIGETYEQYF
TGCAGTGCTAGAGATATCGGGGAGACCTACGAGCAGTACTTC
>TRBV12-3/TRBV12-4|-|few|TRBJ2-7
CASSFLAYEQYF
TGTGCCAGCAGTTTCTTAGCCTACGAGCAGTACTTC
>TRBV12-3/TRBV12-4|-|-|TRBJ2-2
CASTLGVGATGELFF
TGTGCCAGCACCCTGGGGGTGGGGGCCACCGGGGAGCTGTTTTTT
>TRBV7-8|TRBD2|-|TRBJ2-3
CASSSRSSGSTDTQYF
TGTGCCAGCAGCTCCCGGTCTAGCGGGAGCACAGATACGCAGTATTTT
>TRBV10-3|TRBD2|-|TRBJ2-2
CAISGSSGRGPGELFF
TGTGCCATCAGTGGCTCTAGCGGGAGGGGTCCCGGGGAGCTGTTTTTT
>TRBV12-3/TRBV12-4|-|-|TRBJ1-6
CASSRSGTRVSPLHF
TGTGCCAGCAGCCGTTCCGGAACCAGGGTGTCACCCCTCCACTTT
>TRBV28|TRBD1|-|TRBJ2-5
CASSPVYRGQETQYF
TGTGCCAGCAGTCCCGTTTACAGGGGCCAAGAGACCCAGTACTTC
>TRBV5-1|TRBD2|-|TRBJ2-1
CASSFRSGGYNEQFF
TGCGCCAGCAGCTTTCGTAGCGGGGGCTACAATGAGCAGTTCTTC
>TRBV2|TRBD2|-|TRBJ2-5
CASSKTSGGETQYF
TGTGCCAGCAGCAAAACTAGCGGCGGAGAGACCCAGTACTTC